This passage covers 18 T cell receptor beta chains from one sample sequenced in a study of STAT5B mutations in CD4+ large granular lymphocyte leukemia. Assay: immunoSEQ multiplex PCR; the TCRdb copy retains only in-frame clones and omits some. The data contain over 30,000 clones, just over 75% of them singletons. The specimen was CD4+ T cells from blood buffy coats. The source of these receptors is a human donor in good health.

The rearrangement joins TRBV29-1 to TRBJ2-7; 7 positions agree with TRBD1. Trimming took 7 bases from V and 2 from J; bases not matched to a gene: 5. Germline V gene lookup returns CDR1 SQVTM and CDR2 ANQGSEA. This CDR3 spans 12 amino acids. The CDR3 nucleotides read TGCAGCGCAAGGGACAGAACCTACGAGCAGTACTTC. It yields the protein CSARDRTYEQYF.

This chain connects TRBV5-6 to TRBJ2-2; D may match TRBD1 or TRBD2 (5 bases each). The CDR3 totals 15 residues. CDR1 is SGHDT, CDR2 YYEEEE, per germline. Trimming left V 1 base short and J 5 bases short, with 12 bases between. CDR3 region: CASSLRGARTGELFF. The CDR3, as DNA: TGTGCCAGCAGCTTGAGAGGGGCGAGGACCGGGGAGCTGTTTTTT.

The rearrangement links TRBV14 to TRBJ2-3, with D possibly TRBD2 on 5 matching bases. Germline-derived CDR1 and CDR2 are SGHDN and FVKESK. CDR3 size: 13 residues. Between the trimmed V and J ends, which lost 5 bases and 6 bases, there was a span of 12 bases. In DNA, the CDR3 is TGTGCCAGCAGCTACAATAGGAGGGATACGCAGTATTTT. It specifies CASSYNRRDTQYF.

This clone appeared a few times. The chain recombines TRBV2 with TRBJ1-5; unclear D gene. Germline V lookup: CDR1 SNHLY, CDR2 FYNNEI. CDR3 length: 13 residues. V lost 8 bases and J lost 2, with 10 bases in between. The CDR3 nucleotides are TGTGCCAGCGGGAGAGGTCGCAATCAGCCCCAGCATTTT. Encoded protein: CASGRGRNQPQHF. The full variable domain, in which reference TRBV2 and TRBJ1-5 provide the parts outside the CDR3, is EPEVTQTPSHQVTQMGQEVILRCVPISNHLYFYWYRQILGQKVEFLVSFYNNEISEKSEIFDDQFSVERPDGSNFTLKIRSTKLEDSAMYFCASGRGRNQPQHFGDGTRLSIL.

The DNA for the CDR3 is TGTGCCAGCAGCCCACCACGACAGGGTCGGGAGACCCAGTACTTC. This gives the protein CASSPPRQGRETQYF. The V and J genes are TRBV11-3 and TRBJ2-5; 7 bases are shared with TRBD1. CDR3 length: 15 residues. J was trimmed by 5 bases and V by 5 bases; bases with no gene match: 11. Germline V gene data show CDR1 as SGHNT and CDR2 as YENEEA.

The chain is built from TRBV10-2 and TRBJ2-3; the D is unclear. V shed 6 bases and J shed 2 bases, with 3 bases lying between them. CDR1 and CDR2 (germline): WSHSY, SAAADI. This CDR3 spans 11 amino acids. The CDR3 DNA is TGCGCCAGCAGCTTCACAGATACGCAGTATTTT. This translates into CASSFTDTQYF.

The gene calls are TRBV2 and TRBJ1-3, with D tentatively TRBD1 (6 bases). Germline V gives CDR1 SNHLY, CDR2 FYNNEI. V was shortened by 3 bases and J by 4 bases, with 10 bases between the two germline ends. The CDR3 runs to 14 residues. In DNA form, the CDR3 reads TGTGCCAGCAGTGAGGGGGCTCGGGGAAACACCATATATTTT. Protein: CASSEGARGNTIYF.

The chain employs TRBV11-2 and TRBJ1-4; 7 bases map to TRBD1. V lost 3 bases to trimming and J lost 11 bases; unmatched junction nucleotides: 9. The CDR3 consists of 14 residues. Looked up from germline, CDR1 is SGHAT and CDR2 is FQNNGV. The CDR3 protein is CASSFDRVGGKLFF. The CDR3 DNA is TGTGCCAGCAGCTTCGACAGGGTAGGAGGGAAACTGTTTTTT.

The chain combines TRBV29-1 with TRBJ1-1; no clear D. CDR1 is SQVTM and CDR2 is ANQGSEA in the germline V gene. This CDR3 spans 12 amino acids. V lost 3 bases, J lost 5 bases, and 10 bases lay in between. As DNA, the CDR3 is TGCAGCGTTGACCGGGTAGGGACTGAAGCTTTCTTT. The encoded protein is CSVDRVGTEAFF. Looking up the rest from reference TRBV29-1 and TRBJ1-1 gives the full variable domain: SAVISQKPSRDICQRGTSLTIQCQVDSQVTMMFWYRQQPGQSLTLIATANQGSEATYESGFVIDKFPISRPNLTFSTLTVSNMSPEDSSIYLCSVDRVGTEAFFGQGTRLTVV.

The chain carries TRBV5-1 and TRBJ2-3; no clear D gene. Germline V gene data show CDR1 as SGHRS and CDR2 as YFSETQ. The CDR3 contains 15 residues. V lost 0 bases and J lost 2, with 10 bases in between. CDR3: CASSLEGRPTDTQYF. CDR3 in DNA: TGCGCCAGCAGCTTGGAGGGCAGGCCCACAGATACGCAGTATTTT.

V and J are TRBV5-1 and TRBJ2-2; D not certain. The CDR3 has 14 amino acids. V was shortened by 4 bases and J by 4 bases, with 11 bases between the two germline ends. The V gene's germline CDR1 is SGHRS and CDR2 YFSETQ. The CDR3 DNA reads as TGCGCCAGCAGCCCAGACACTCTCACCGGGGAGCTGTTTTTT. Translated: CASSPDTLTGELFF.

The J gene is TRBJ1-5, the V gene TRBV7-9; no clear D gene. V was pared by 1 base and J by 2 bases, with 6 bases between. The CDR3 totals 14 residues. CDR1 is SEHNR and CDR2 is FQNEAQ in the germline V gene (reference sequence). Here the CDR3 reads CASSLDRGNQPQHF. CDR3 nucleotide sequence: TGTGCCAGCAGCTTAGACCGAGGCAATCAGCCCCAGCATTTT. Filled out from reference TRBV7-9 and TRBJ1-5, the complete variable domain reads DTGVSQNPRHKITKRGQNVTFRCDPISEHNRLYWYRQTLGQGPEFLTYFQNEAQLEKSRLLSDRFSAERPKGSFSTLEIQRTEQGDSAMYLCASSLDRGNQPQHFGDGTRLSIL.

The chain recombines TRBV7-2 with TRBJ2-2; 8 bases map to TRBD1. The V segment lost 3 bases and the J segment 5 bases; nucleotides outside the gene matches: 5. CDR3 length: 15 residues. CDR1 is SGHTA, CDR2 FQGNSA, per germline. The CDR3 protein is CASSFTGGGTGELFF. The CDR3 coding sequence is TGTGCCAGCAGCTTTACAGGGGGAGGTACCGGGGAGCTGTTTTTT. Full variable domain (outside the CDR3, taken from reference TRBV7-2 and TRBJ2-2): GAGVSQSPSNKVTEKGKDVELRCDPISGHTALYWYRQSLGQGLEFLIYFQGNSAPDKSGLPSDRFSAERTGGSVSTLTIQRTQQEDSAVYLCASSFTGGGTGELFFGEGSRLTVL.

About this clone: One end of the junction fails to match germline, which may point to a read error. The rearrangement links TRBV27 to TRBJ1-4, with D perhaps TRBD1 (5 bases). The CDR3 runs 14 residues. Germline CDR1 is MNHEY and CDR2 is SMNVEV (reference sequence). The CDR3 DNA sequence: TGTGCCAGCAGCTTATGGGACCCTAATGAAAAACTGTTTTTT. It specifies CASSLWDPNEKLFF. The full variable domain, in which reference TRBV27 and TRBJ1-4 provide the parts outside the CDR3, is EAQVTQNPRYLITVTGKKLTVTCSQNMNHEYMSWYRQDPGLGLRQIYYSMNVEVTDKGDVPEGYKVSRKEKRNFPLILESPSPNQTSLYFCASSLWDPNEKLFFGSGTQLSVL.

The CDR3 spells CASSSGGLNTGELFF. CDR3 nucleotides: TGTGCCAGCAGCTCCGGGGGCCTTAATACCGGGGAGCTGTTTTTT. V and J are TRBV5-4 and TRBJ2-2; the D gene could be TRBD1 or TRBD2 (6 bases each). Germline CDR1 and CDR2: SGHNT and YYREEE (reference sequence). Between the trimmed V and J ends, which lost 3 bases and 5 bases, there was a span of 14 bases. The CDR3 extends over 15 amino acids.

This clone was counted only a few times. V is TRBV2 and J is TRBJ1-1; D gene uncertain. Trimming cost V 8 bases and J 3 bases, with 7 bases left between them. The CDR3 totals 11 residues. The germline gives CDR1 SNHLY, CDR2 FYNNEI. CDR3 in amino acids: CASQLDTEAFF. CDR3 sequence (DNA): TGTGCCAGCCAATTGGACACTGAAGCTTTCTTT.

The rearrangement joins TRBV4-3 to TRBJ1-1; D is undetermined. The V and J ends lost 2 bases and 2 bases respectively, with 12 bases between them. The CDR3 spans 15 residues. CDR1 and CDR2 (germline): LGHNA, YSLEER. CDR3 region: CASSQQVNINTEAFF. CDR3 DNA sequence: TGCGCCAGCAGCCAACAAGTCAACATAAACACTGAAGCTTTCTTT.

V usage is TRBV18 and J usage is TRBJ1-1; tentative D call: TRBD1 (5 bases). Trimming removed 5 bases at V and 1 base at J, with 14 bases between. In germline, CDR1 is KGHSH, CDR2 LQKENI. The CDR3 consists of 15 residues. CDR3 region: CASSSIGGENTEAFF. In DNA form, the CDR3 reads TGTGCCAGCTCATCGATCGGAGGGGAGAACACTGAAGCTTTCTTT.